This T cell receptor (beta chain) was identified during a study of pediatric ulcerative colitis. Study findings and constraints: Compared with controls, ulcerative colitis showed greater blood-rectum clone sharing. All ulcerative colitis patients, but no controls, carried a couple of rectal clonotypes.

As regards this clone: What it recognizes is unknown.

Sequencing depth was up to 500,000 reads per sample. This table comes from immunoSEQ multiplex PCR, and its TCRdb copy is limited to in-frame clones, with some not included. The sample lists about 60,000 clones; more than 75% were seen once. The CDR3 has 14 amino acids. Germline CDR1 is LGHNA and CDR2 is YSLEER. The V end was cut by 0 bases, the J end by 5 bases, with 11 bases between. This sequence joins TRBV4-3 and TRBJ2-7, with a tentative D call TRBD1 (6 bases). Sample: blood. The TCR was taken from a boy aged 5-17 years who was a control in a study of pediatric ulcerative colitis. The chain's CDR3 is CASSQDLGGDEQYF. In DNA, the CDR3 is TGCGCCAGCAGCCAAGATCTTGGGGGCGACGAGCAGTACTTC.